A selection of T cell receptor beta chains follows, all from one sample in a study of tumor-infiltrating lymphocytes in primary liver carcinoma. TCRdb reanalysed the multiplex PCR reads using MiXCR and keeps one entry per CDR3 protein. The sample records some 190,000 distinct CDR3 sequences, 50% to 75% being singletons. Material for sequencing was peripheral blood. Receptors originate from a man aged 35 to 55 with primary liver carcinoma and hepatitis B virus infection. The CDR3 runs from the conserved cysteine through the conserved F or W. The D gene is left open where the match is weak. The size of a clone is reported for some rows only, either as once, few or many, or as a class for expanded clones.

V gene,J gene,D gene,clone size,CDR3 DNA,CDR3 protein
TRBV7-8,TRBJ1-3,.,.,TGTGCCAGCAGCTTAGAAAGGGGCGGAAACACCATATATTTT,CASSLERGGNTIYF
TRBV29-1,TRBJ2-7,TRBD1,.,TGCAGCGTTAGACAGGGGAGCCCCTACGAGCAGTACTTC,CSVRQGSPYEQYF
TRBV4-2,TRBJ1-2,TRBD1,.,TGTGCCAGCAGCCATTTAGAGGGGGCGCATAACTATGGCTACACCTTC,CASSHLEGAHNYGYTF
TRBV11-1,TRBJ2-1,.,.,TGTGCCACCGGGGGTGTGCCAAATAGTAATGAGCAGTTCTTC,CATGGVPNSNEQFF
TRBV10-3,TRBJ2-1,.,few,TGTGCCATCAGTGAGTCGAAAGGGGGGGTTGGCGAGCAGTTCTTC,CAISESKGGVGEQFF
TRBV5-4,TRBJ1-5,.,.,TGTGCCAGTTACGGGGGGAATCGGCCCCAGCATTTT,CASYGGNRPQHF
TRBV6-2/TRBV6-3,TRBJ1-4,.,.,TGTGCCAGCAAAGAGGGAGACGAAAAATTGTTTTTT,CASKEGDEKLFF
TRBV6-2/TRBV6-3,TRBJ2-3,.,.,TGTGCCAGCAGTTACTCCGGCGGCGAGGGGACAGATACGCAGTATTTT,CASSYSGGEGTDTQYF
TRBV12-3/TRBV12-4,TRBJ2-1,.,few,TGTGCCAGCAGTTTGGGAACAGTGGGCCATGAGCAGTTCTTC,CASSLGTVGHEQFF
TRBV29-1,TRBJ2-7,TRBD1,.,TGCAGCGTTGAAGAGGTACAGGGGTGGATGTACGAGCAGTACTTC,CSVEEVQGWMYEQYF
TRBV10-3,TRBJ2-1,.,.,TGTGCCATCAGTACCTTGGACAACTACAATGAGCAGTTCTTC,CAISTLDNYNEQFF
TRBV6-5,TRBJ2-7,.,.,TGTTCCAGCAAATCACTAGGGGGGAACTCCTACGAGCAGTACTTC,CSSKSLGGNSYEQYF
TRBV24-1,TRBJ2-1,.,.,TGTGCCACCAGTGAGTACAGGGTCGGTAATGACAATGAGCAGTTCTTC,CATSEYRVGNDNEQFF
TRBV11-2,TRBJ2-2,.,.,TGTGCCAGCAGCTTTGACAGCTCCTCCGGGGAGCTGTTTTTT,CASSFDSSSGELFF
TRBV6-5,TRBJ2-1,TRBD2,many,TGTGCCAGCAGTTACCGACTAGCGGGAGAAGAGCAGTTCTTC,CASSYRLAGEEQFF
TRBV5-5,TRBJ2-3,.,.,TGTGCCAGCAGCTTGGGTCCGGCGGCAGATACGCAGTATTTT,CASSLGPAADTQYF
TRBV29-1,TRBJ1-5,.,few,TGCAGCGTTGACGAGGCAGACTATAGCAATCAGCCCCAGCATTTT,CSVDEADYSNQPQHF
TRBV11-2,TRBJ2-3,.,many,TGTGCCAGCAGCAAGGAAGGAGGGCTCCGGGATACAGATACGCAGTATTTT,CASSKEGGLRDTDTQYF
TRBV6-1,TRBJ1-2,TRBD1,many,TGTGCCAGCAGCCCCAGGACAGGAACATATAACTATGGCTACACCTTC,CASSPRTGTYNYGYTF
TRBV10-3,TRBJ1-5,.,.,TGTGCCATCAGTGCCTCAGGGGGCAATCAGCCCCAGCATTTT,CAISASGGNQPQHF
TRBV7-9,TRBJ1-3,.,.,TGTGCCAGCAGCCCTAGGGGCGGGGCTGGAAACACCATATATTTT,CASSPRGGAGNTIYF
TRBV11-2,TRBJ2-7,.,.,TGTGCCAGCAGCTTAGATCGTAAGGCCACTGTGGACTTC,CASSLDRKATVDF
TRBV29-1,TRBJ2-7,TRBD2,.,TGCAGCGTAACTAAAGACGGTACTAGCGGCGAGCAGTACTTC,CSVTKDGTSGEQYF
TRBV6-6,TRBJ2-5,TRBD2,.,TGTGCCAGCAATGGACTAGCGGGTAGGCAAGAGACCCAGCACTTC,CASNGLAGRQETQHF
TRBV6-1,TRBJ2-3,TRBD2,.,TGTGCCAGCAGTGGAGGTCTAGCGGGATTTGGAGATACGCAGTATTTT,CASSGGLAGFGDTQYF
TRBV11-2,TRBJ2-7,.,.,TGTGCGAGCAGCCGTCGACAGGCATGGTCCCACGAGCAGTACTTC,CASSRRQAWSHEQYF
TRBV11-2,TRBJ2-1,TRBD1,.,TGTGCCAGTAGCCAAACTCCGGGACAGGGGCCGAACAATGGGCAGTTCTTC,CASSQTPGQGPNNGQFF
TRBV5-5,TRBJ2-1,.,few,TGTGCCAGAAGCTTGTCCCCTCTTACGGGAAGCTCCTACAATGAGCAGTTCTTC,CARSLSPLTGSSYNEQFF
TRBV7-9,TRBJ2-3,.,.,TGTGCCAGCAGCCACTCCGATGGTACGCAGTATTTT,CASSHSDGTQYF
TRBV29-1,TRBJ2-3,.,.,TGCAGCATTGACCAGATTTCTGGGGATACGCAGTATTTT,CSIDQISGDTQYF
TRBV6-5,TRBJ1-3,.,.,TGTGCCAGCAGCTACCTGGGGCCCTCTGGAAACACCATATATTTT,CASSYLGPSGNTIYF
TRBV6-5,TRBJ1-2,.,.,TGTGCCAGCAGGTCCCCTCGGACAAAGCACTATGGCTACACCTTC,CASRSPRTKHYGYTF
TRBV28,TRBJ2-7,.,few,TGTGCCAGCAGTGGGACACCATCCTACGAGCAGTACTTC,CASSGTPSYEQYF
TRBV11-2,TRBJ1-2,TRBD1,.,TGTGCCAGCAGCCTACGGGACAGCTATGACTACACCTTC,CASSLRDSYDYTF
TRBV29-1,TRBJ1-1,.,.,TGCAGCGTCCTCCCTTGGACGATCAACACTGAAGCCTTCTTT,CSVLPWTINTEAFF
TRBV11-2,TRBJ2-1,.,.,TGTGCCAGCAGCCTCGCCGGTATTCATGATGAGCAGTTCTTC,CASSLAGIHDEQFF
TRBV11-2,TRBJ2-1,TRBD2,many,TGTGCCAGCAGCTCATTTCTAGCGGGATGGGCCAATGAGCAGTTCTTC,CASSSFLAGWANEQFF
TRBV6-6,TRBJ2-5,.,few,TGTGCCAGCAGTTACTTTCTAGCCGGGGACCAGTACTTC,CASSYFLAGDQYF
TRBV19,TRBJ1-2,.,.,TGTGCCAGTAGTATTTACACAGGCCAGAACTATGGCTACACCTTC,CASSIYTGQNYGYTF
TRBV11-1,TRBJ1-5,.,.,TGTGCCAGCAGCACCTATCTATCCGGGCCCCAGCATTTT,CASSTYLSGPQHF
TRBV10-3,TRBJ2-7,.,few,TGTGCCATCAGTGAGTCACAGGAGCACGAGCAGTACTTC,CAISESQEHEQYF
TRBV6-2/TRBV6-3,TRBJ2-1,.,.,TGTGCCAGCAGTTACCAGGGGACCGAGTCCTTC,CASSYQGTESF
TRBV7-8,TRBJ2-5,TRBD1,.,TGTACCAGCAGCATTCGCCCGGGACAGGTTTTTCAAGAGACCCAGTACTTC,CTSSIRPGQVFQETQYF
TRBV4-2,TRBJ2-3,.,few,TGTGCCAGCAGCCAAGCGGAAGCGACTGGCACAGATACGCAGTATTTT,CASSQAEATGTDTQYF
TRBV11-2,TRBJ2-2,.,.,TGTGCCAACAGCCTAGGGGTTTCAGGGTTGAACCCGAACACCGGGGAGCTGTTTTTT,CANSLGVSGLNPNTGELFF
TRBV29-1,TRBJ2-3,.,few,TGCAGCGCTGGGGCGCACACAGATACGCAGTATTTT,CSAGAHTDTQYF
TRBV11-2,TRBJ1-2,.,many,TGTGCCAGCAGCTTAGGGTTCGGGAACGGGGGCTACACCTTC,CASSLGFGNGGYTF
TRBV24-1,TRBJ2-1,TRBD2,few,TGTGCCACCAGTGACTATAGGGTCCTAGCGGGTAAAAATGAGCAGTTCTTC,CATSDYRVLAGKNEQFF
TRBV12-3/TRBV12-4,TRBJ2-1,TRBD2,.,TGTGCCAGCAGTCCGACTAGCGGGGGGGATGAGCAGTTCTTC,CASSPTSGGDEQFF
TRBV6-5,TRBJ1-2,.,.,TGTGCCAGCAGTCCGGACAGTCTCTATGGCTACACCTTC,CASSPDSLYGYTF
TRBV11-2,TRBJ2-1,.,.,TGTGCCAGCAGCTTCGCGCTGGACGAAAATGAGCAGTTCTTC,CASSFALDENEQFF
TRBV10-3,TRBJ2-1,.,.,TGTGCCATGAGTCTTGGACCTAATGAGCAGTTCTTC,CAMSLGPNEQFF
TRBV11-2,TRBJ2-7,.,few,TGTGTCAGCAGCTCACTAAGGAGATCCTACGAGCAGTACTTC,CVSSSLRRSYEQYF
TRBV29-1,TRBJ1-1,.,.,TGCAGCGTGGAGGGCGACAGGCTGTACACTGAAGCTTTCTTT,CSVEGDRLYTEAFF
TRBV4-2,TRBJ2-1,TRBD1,.,TGTGCCAACTCTGGCGGGGACAGGATGCTCTTC,CANSGGDRMLF
TRBV1,TRBJ2-7,.,.,TGCACCAGCAGCCAGCCCAGGGGGGGAGAGCGGGAATCCTACGAGCAGTACTTC,CTSSQPRGGERESYEQYF
TRBV11-2,TRBJ1-4,.,.,TGTGCCAGCAGATTAGTGAGGGCACCCGGGGAAAAACTGTTTTTT,CASRLVRAPGEKLFF
TRBV29-1,TRBJ1-1,.,.,TGCAGCGTTCCTACCGCTGAAGCTTTCTTT,CSVPTAEAFF